A selection of T cell receptor beta chains follows, all from one sample in a study of blood T cell repertoires in COVID-19. TCRdb keeps only in-frame clones here, not all; method: immunoSEQ multiplex PCR. The sample has hundreds of thousands of clones; about 85% are singletons. Sequenced: peripheral blood. The receptors originated from a human donor in a cohort sampled during active COVID-19. CDR3s include the opening cysteine and the closing phenylalanine or tryptophan. A D gene is named only where the DNA matches it firmly. Clone size is stated in some rows and not others, as once, few, many or a class when expanded.

cdr3_length,d_call,clone_size,j_call,v_call,cdr3_nt,cdr3_aa
14,TRBD2,.,TRBJ2-7,TRBV5-1,TGCGCCAGCAGCGACGGGACTAGCCCCTACGAGCAGTACTTC,CASSDGTSPYEQYF
12,.,.,TRBJ1-4,TRBV25-1,TGTGCCAGCAGTGACGGGATTGAAAAACTGTTTTTT,CASSDGIEKLFF
13,TRBD1,few,TRBJ1-1,TRBV5-1,TGCGCCAGCAGGTTGAGTGGGACAGGGAGTGCTTTCTTT,CASRLSGTGSAFF
15,.,.,TRBJ1-2,TRBV5-4,TGTGCCAGCAGCTTAAAACTTACAGGGTTGGGTGGCTACACCTTC,CASSLKLTGLGGYTF
12,.,.,TRBJ1-1,TRBV10-2,TGCGCCAGCAGTAAGCTGAACACTGAAGCTTTCTTT,CASSKLNTEAFF
11,TRBD1,.,TRBJ2-5,TRBV20-1,TGCAGTGCCAGACAGGGGGAGACCCAGTACTTC,CSARQGETQYF
14,TRBD2,.,TRBJ2-7,TRBV6-5,TGTGCCAGCAGAACTGTAGCGGGGTGGGACGAGCAGTACTTC,CASRTVAGWDEQYF
18,TRBD1,.,TRBJ2-6,TRBV25-1,TGTGCCAGCAGTGCCCGGACAGGGTTAGTGTCTGGGGCCAACGTCCTGACTTTC,CASSARTGLVSGANVLTF
13,.,once,TRBJ1-4,TRBV28,TGTGCCAGCAGGACCGGGATAGGCGAAAAACTGTTTTTT,CASRTGIGEKLFF
15,.,.,TRBJ2-2,TRBV28,TGTGCCAGCAGTTTAGGCCTAGCACCCACCGGGGAGCTGTTTTTT,CASSLGLAPTGELFF
13,TRBD1,.,TRBJ2-7,TRBV9,TGTGCCAGCAGCCCGGACAGGAACTACGAGCAGTACTTC,CASSPDRNYEQYF
14,.,.,TRBJ2-5,TRBV28,TGTGCCAGCAGTTTCCCAAATCAGGGGGAGACCCAGTACTTC,CASSFPNQGETQYF
19,TRBD2,.,TRBJ2-5,TRBV12-5,TGTGCTAGTGGTTTGGAGCGGGAGCGGGTTTTTTGGGGTCGCGAGACCCAGTACTTC,CASGLERERVFWGRETQYF
13,.,.,TRBJ2-3,TRBV7-2,TGTGCCAGCAGCTTAGCCCGTCGGGATACGCAGTATTTT,CASSLARRDTQYF
14,.,.,TRBJ1-1,TRBV28,TGTGCCAGCAGTCTACGAAGGGGAACAGAGTTTACTTTCTTT,CASSLRRGTEFTFF
15,.,.,TRBJ1-5,TRBV19,TGTGCCAGTAGTACAGGGACTTATAGCAATCAGCCCCAGCATTTT,CASSTGTYSNQPQHF
13,.,.,TRBJ2-2,TRBV5-1,TGCGCCAGCAGCTTGGCCACCAGAGGGGAGCTGTTTTTT,CASSLATRGELFF
16,.,.,TRBJ2-7,TRBV10-1,TGCGCCAGCAGTGTTAAGCGGACTTCTCGAGCCTACGAGCAGTACTTC,CASSVKRTSRAYEQYF
12,.,.,TRBJ1-5,TRBV7-9,TGTGCCAGCAGCTCCGACATTCAGCCCCAGCATTTT,CASSSDIQPQHF
15,TRBD1,.,TRBJ2-7,TRBV10-3,TGTGCCATCGCCGGACGACAGGGAGATGCCTACGAGCAGTACTTC,CAIAGRQGDAYEQYF
15,.,.,TRBJ1-5,TRBV5-1,TGCGCCAGCAGCTTGAGTGACAGGATTAATCAGCCCCAGCATTTT,CASSLSDRINQPQHF
15,TRBD2,.,TRBJ2-1,TRBV6-4,TGTGCCAGCAGTGGACTAGCGGGAGGTTTTAATGAGCAGTTCTTC,CASSGLAGGFNEQFF
15,.,.,TRBJ1-5,TRBV28,TGTGCCAGCAGTCCCTTAAGGGGTCTAAATCAGCCCCAGCATTTT,CASSPLRGLNQPQHF
15,TRBD2,.,TRBJ2-1,TRBV29-1,TGCAGCGTCCATTTCATGACTAGCGGCAACAATGAGCAGTTCTTC,CSVHFMTSGNNEQFF
18,TRBD2,.,TRBJ2-3,TRBV7-2,TGTGCCAGCACTCAGACCGGGACTATCCGTCCCCCTGCAGATACGCAGTATTTT,CASTQTGTIRPPADTQYF
11,TRBD1,once,TRBJ1-2,TRBV29-1,TGCAGTACCCGGCAGGGGGGTGGCTACACCTTC,CSTRQGGGYTF